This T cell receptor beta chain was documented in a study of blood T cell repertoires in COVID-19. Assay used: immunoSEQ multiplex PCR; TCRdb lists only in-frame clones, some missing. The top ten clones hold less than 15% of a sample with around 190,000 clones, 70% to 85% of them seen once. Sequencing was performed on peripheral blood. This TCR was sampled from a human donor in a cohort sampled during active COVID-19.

The CDR3 here is CASSPGTGPSNQPQHF. Written as DNA, the CDR3 is TGTGCCAGCTCACCTGGGACAGGGCCCAGCAATCAGCCCCAGCATTTT. The V gene is TRBV18, the J gene TRBJ1-5; 9 bases are shared with TRBD1. Germline values: CDR1 KGHSH, CDR2 LQKENI. The CDR3 is 16 residues long. V lost 3 bases, J lost 1 base, and 4 bases stayed unmatched.